A selection of T cell receptor beta chains follows, all from one sample in a study of early T cells in non-severe SARS-CoV-2 infection. TCRdb redid the calling of the 5' RACE reads with MiXCR, one entry per CDR3 protein. Among 25,000 to 35,000 distinct CDR3 sequences listed, roughly 4.5% were seen once. The sequenced sample consisted of whole blood. The receptors originated from an adult who was a healthcare worker with PCR-confirmed SARS-CoV-2 infection or an uninfected control (not recorded which). Each CDR3 is given with its conserved first and last residue. D genes are given only for firm matches. The size of a clone is reported for some rows only, either as once, few or many, or as a class for expanded clones.

abundance: many
v_gene: TRBV20-1
j_gene: TRBJ2-1
d_gene: NA
CDR3aa: CSARWLAGEQFF
CDR3nt: TGCAGTGCTAGATGGCTAGCCGGTGAGCAGTTCTTC

abundance: many
v_gene: TRBV28
j_gene: TRBJ2-7
d_gene: NA
CDR3aa: CASSLRTHEQYF
CDR3nt: TGTGCCAGCAGTTTAAGGACGCACGAGCAGTACTTC

abundance: many
v_gene: TRBV30
j_gene: TRBJ1-5
d_gene: NA
CDR3aa: CAWSYSYDQPQHF
CDR3nt: TGTGCCTGGAGTTATAGCTACGATCAGCCCCAGCATTTT

abundance: many
v_gene: TRBV27
j_gene: TRBJ2-7
d_gene: TRBD1
CDR3aa: CASSYTGEYSYEQYF
CDR3nt: TGTGCCAGCAGTTACACAGGGGAGTACTCCTACGAGCAGTACTTC

abundance: NA
v_gene: TRBV12-3/TRBV12-4
j_gene: TRBJ2-1
d_gene: NA
CDR3aa: CASSPHLVDRTSYNEQFF
CDR3nt: TGTGCCAGCAGTCCCCACCTCGTCGACAGGACTTCCTACAATGAGCAGTTCTTC

abundance: many
v_gene: TRBV4-3
j_gene: TRBJ2-5
d_gene: TRBD2
CDR3aa: CASSQDPGLVGPETQYF
CDR3nt: TGCGCCAGCAGCCAAGATCCCGGACTAGTAGGCCCAGAGACCCAGTACTTC

abundance: many
v_gene: TRBV6-2/TRBV6-3
j_gene: TRBJ1-5
d_gene: TRBD1
CDR3aa: CASSYGQGFNQPQHF
CDR3nt: TGTGCCAGCAGTTACGGACAGGGGTTTAATCAGCCCCAGCATTTT

abundance: NA
v_gene: TRBV11-2
j_gene: TRBJ2-3
d_gene: TRBD2
CDR3aa: CASSLWDYADTQYF
CDR3nt: TGTGCCAGCAGCTTATGGGACTACGCCGATACGCAGTATTTT

abundance: many
v_gene: TRBV24-1
j_gene: TRBJ2-1
d_gene: NA
CDR3aa: CATRRGSSYNEQFF
CDR3nt: TGTGCCACCCGCCGGGGGAGCTCCTACAATGAGCAGTTCTTC

abundance: many
v_gene: TRBV19
j_gene: TRBJ1-2
d_gene: NA
CDR3aa: CASSLETRYGYTF
CDR3nt: TGTGCCAGTAGTCTCGAGACCAGATATGGCTACACCTTC

abundance: many
v_gene: TRBV7-9
j_gene: TRBJ2-5
d_gene: NA
CDR3aa: CASSLQGREYVQYF
CDR3nt: TGTGCCAGCAGCTTGCAGGGCAGGGAATATGTCCAGTACTTC

abundance: many
v_gene: TRBV7-2
j_gene: TRBJ2-1
d_gene: NA
CDR3aa: CASSPQQGPYNEQFF
CDR3nt: TGTGCCAGCAGCCCCCAGCAGGGGCCCTACAATGAGCAGTTCTTC

abundance: NA
v_gene: TRBV18
j_gene: TRBJ1-5
d_gene: NA
CDR3aa: CASSPPRDGLNQPQHF
CDR3nt: TGTGCCAGCTCACCACCGAGAGACGGGCTGAATCAGCCCCAGCATTTT

abundance: few
v_gene: TRBV2
j_gene: TRBJ1-5
d_gene: NA
CDR3aa: CASRQGNQPQHF
CDR3nt: TGTGCCAGCAGACAGGGTAATCAGCCCCAGCATTTT

abundance: few
v_gene: TRBV30
j_gene: TRBJ1-2
d_gene: NA
CDR3aa: CAWSGGRGYTF
CDR3nt: TGTGCCTGGTCCGGAGGGCGCGGCTACACCTTC

abundance: many
v_gene: TRBV11-2
j_gene: TRBJ2-3
d_gene: TRBD2
CDR3aa: CASSFPTSGGAARSTDTQYF
CDR3nt: TGTGCCAGCAGCTTCCCGACTAGCGGGGGGGCAGCGCGTAGTACAGATACGCAGTATTTT

abundance: NA
v_gene: TRBV5-1
j_gene: TRBJ2-3
d_gene: NA
CDR3aa: CASSLPSAADTQYF
CDR3nt: TGCGCCAGCAGCTTGCCGAGTGCGGCAGATACGCAGTATTTT

abundance: NA
v_gene: TRBV30
j_gene: TRBJ1-1
d_gene: NA
CDR3aa: CAWNHEGGRRTFF
CDR3nt: TGTGCCTGGAACCACGAGGGGGGCCGGAGGACTTTCTTT

abundance: many
v_gene: TRBV7-2
j_gene: TRBJ2-3
d_gene: NA
CDR3aa: CASSSGPGGDTQYF
CDR3nt: TGTGCCAGCAGCTCGGGACCGGGCGGCGATACGCAGTATTTT

abundance: few
v_gene: TRBV7-2
j_gene: TRBJ2-7
d_gene: TRBD2
CDR3aa: CASSGLAGWEQYF
CDR3nt: TGTGCCAGCAGCGGGCTAGCGGGGTGGGAGCAGTACTTC

abundance: NA
v_gene: TRBV7-6
j_gene: TRBJ1-1
d_gene: TRBD1
CDR3aa: CASSSKTGGEAFF
CDR3nt: TGTGCCAGCAGCTCGAAGACAGGGGGCGAAGCTTTCTTT

abundance: many
v_gene: TRBV5-1
j_gene: TRBJ2-3
d_gene: NA
CDR3aa: CASSFQSTDTQYF
CDR3nt: TGCGCCAGCAGCTTTCAGAGCACAGATACGCAGTATTTT

abundance: many
v_gene: TRBV13
j_gene: TRBJ2-1
d_gene: NA
CDR3aa: CASSSGQTYNEQFF
CDR3nt: TGTGCCAGCAGCTCGGGACAAACCTACAATGAGCAGTTCTTC

abundance: many
v_gene: TRBV28
j_gene: TRBJ2-1
d_gene: TRBD1
CDR3aa: CASETGLTYNEQFF
CDR3nt: TGTGCCAGCGAGACAGGGTTAACCTACAATGAGCAGTTCTTC

abundance: few
v_gene: TRBV6-2/TRBV6-3
j_gene: TRBJ2-4
d_gene: NA
CDR3aa: CASSYGGGLAKNIQYF
CDR3nt: TGTGCCAGCAGTTACGGTGGCGGACTAGCCAAAAACATTCAGTACTTC

abundance: many
v_gene: TRBV20-1
j_gene: TRBJ2-7
d_gene: NA
CDR3aa: CSARDTQSSYEQYF
CDR3nt: TGCAGTGCTAGAGACACCCAGAGCTCCTACGAGCAGTACTTC